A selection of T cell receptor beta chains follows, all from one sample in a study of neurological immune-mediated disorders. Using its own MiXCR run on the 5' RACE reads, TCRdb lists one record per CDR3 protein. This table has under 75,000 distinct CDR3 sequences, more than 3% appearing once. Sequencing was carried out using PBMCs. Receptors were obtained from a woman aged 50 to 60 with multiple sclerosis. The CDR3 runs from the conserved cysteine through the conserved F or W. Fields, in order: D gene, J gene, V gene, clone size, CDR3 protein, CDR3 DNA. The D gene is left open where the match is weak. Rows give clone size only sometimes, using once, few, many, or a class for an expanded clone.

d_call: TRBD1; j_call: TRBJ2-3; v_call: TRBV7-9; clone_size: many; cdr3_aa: CASSLGGTVLTDTQYF; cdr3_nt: TGTGCCAGCAGCTTAGGGGGGACAGTCCTCACAGATACGCAGTATTTT
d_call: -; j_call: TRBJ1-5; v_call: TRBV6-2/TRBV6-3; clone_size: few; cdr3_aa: CATKRENQPQHF; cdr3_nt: TGTGCCACTAAACGGGAGAATCAGCCCCAGCATTTT
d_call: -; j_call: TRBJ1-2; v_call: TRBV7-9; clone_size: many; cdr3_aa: CASSIVGGFGYTF; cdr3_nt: TGTGCCAGCAGCATCGTGGGGGGCTTTGGCTACACCTTC
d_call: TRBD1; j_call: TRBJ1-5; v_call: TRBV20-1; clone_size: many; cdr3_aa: CSAPPKDRGNQPQHF; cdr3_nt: TGCAGCGCACCCCCGAAAGACAGGGGCAATCAGCCCCAGCATTTT
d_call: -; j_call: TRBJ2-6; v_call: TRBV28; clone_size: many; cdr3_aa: CASSLMGLSSGANVLTF; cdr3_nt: TGTGCCAGCAGTTTAATGGGGCTTTCCTCTGGGGCCAACGTCCTGACTTTC
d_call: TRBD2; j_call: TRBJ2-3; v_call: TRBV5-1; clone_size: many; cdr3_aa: CASSISAGVGPDTQYF; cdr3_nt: TGCGCCAGCAGCATTTCGGCGGGGGTTGGCCCAGATACGCAGTATTTT
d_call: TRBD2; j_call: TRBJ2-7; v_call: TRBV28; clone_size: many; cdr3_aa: CASHSGDAYEQYF; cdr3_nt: TGTGCCAGCCATAGCGGGGACGCCTACGAGCAGTACTTC
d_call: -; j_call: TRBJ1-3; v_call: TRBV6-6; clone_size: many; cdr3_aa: CASSYVQGSGNTIYF; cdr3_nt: TGTGCCAGCAGTTACGTACAGGGCTCTGGAAACACCATATATTTT
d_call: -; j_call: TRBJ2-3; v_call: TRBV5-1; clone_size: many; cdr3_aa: CASSGWAGTDTQYF; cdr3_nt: TGCGCCAGCAGTGGGTGGGCCGGCACAGATACGCAGTATTTT
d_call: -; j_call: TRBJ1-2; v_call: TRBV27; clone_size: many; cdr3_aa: CASSWAGRGYGYTF; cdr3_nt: TGTGCCAGCAGTTGGGCAGGGCGAGGCTATGGCTACACCTTC
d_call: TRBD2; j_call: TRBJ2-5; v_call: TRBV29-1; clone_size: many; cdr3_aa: CSVEIQRGGKKTQYF; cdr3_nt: TGCAGCGTTGAGATCCAGCGGGGGGGCAAAAAGACCCAGTACTTC
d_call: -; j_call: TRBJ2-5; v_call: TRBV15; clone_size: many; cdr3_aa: CATSRDQTEETQYF; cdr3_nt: TGTGCCACCAGCAGAGATCAGACTGAAGAGACCCAGTACTTC
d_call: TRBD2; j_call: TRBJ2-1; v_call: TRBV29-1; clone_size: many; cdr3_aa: CSARGLAGGINEQFF; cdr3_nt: TGCAGCGCCCGAGGACTAGCCGGGGGTATCAATGAGCAGTTCTTC
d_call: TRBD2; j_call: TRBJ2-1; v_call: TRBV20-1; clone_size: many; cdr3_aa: CSAFAGGTLTFNEQFF; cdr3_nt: TGCAGTGCTTTCGCCGGGGGGACTCTTACCTTCAATGAGCAGTTCTTC
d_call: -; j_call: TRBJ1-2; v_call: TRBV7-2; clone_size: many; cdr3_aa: CASSSLEGYTF; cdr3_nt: TGTGCCAGCAGCTCGCTCGAGGGCTACACCTTC
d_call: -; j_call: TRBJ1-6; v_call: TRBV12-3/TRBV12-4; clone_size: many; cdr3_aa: CASSLGTLNSPLHF; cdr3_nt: TGTGCCAGCAGCCTTGGGACACTAAATTCACCCCTCCACTTT
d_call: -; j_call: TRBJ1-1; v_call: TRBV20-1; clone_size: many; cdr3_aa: CSARVTDTEAFF; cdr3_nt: TGCAGTGCTAGAGTGACAGACACTGAAGCTTTCTTT
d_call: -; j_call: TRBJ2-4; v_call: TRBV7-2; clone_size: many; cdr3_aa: CASSLVYGAPAKNIQYF; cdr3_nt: TGTGCCAGCAGCTTAGTTTACGGCGCCCCAGCCAAAAACATTCAGTACTTC
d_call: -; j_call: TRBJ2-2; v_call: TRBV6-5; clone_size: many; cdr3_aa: CASSYLNTGELFF; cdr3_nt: TGTGCCAGCAGTTACTTAAACACCGGGGAGCTGTTTTTT
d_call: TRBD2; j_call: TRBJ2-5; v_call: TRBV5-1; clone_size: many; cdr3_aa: CASRGTTRETQYF; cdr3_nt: TGCGCCAGCAGAGGGACTACAAGAGAGACCCAGTACTTC
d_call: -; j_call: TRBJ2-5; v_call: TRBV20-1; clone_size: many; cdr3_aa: CSATVQETQYF; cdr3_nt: TGCAGTGCCACAGTCCAAGAGACCCAGTACTTC
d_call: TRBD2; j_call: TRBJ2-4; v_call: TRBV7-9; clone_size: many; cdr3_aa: CASSLWRGGQVAKNIQYF; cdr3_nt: TGTGCCAGCAGCTTATGGCGGGGGGGCCAAGTAGCCAAAAACATTCAGTACTTC
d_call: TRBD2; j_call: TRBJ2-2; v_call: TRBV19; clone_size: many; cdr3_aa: CASSIPLAGSTGELFF; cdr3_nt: TGTGCCAGTAGTATTCCCCTAGCGGGCTCTACCGGGGAGCTGTTTTTT
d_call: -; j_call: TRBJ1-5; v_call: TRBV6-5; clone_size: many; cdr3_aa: CASSYREGSQPQHF; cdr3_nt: TGTGCCAGCAGTTACAGGGAAGGAAGTCAGCCCCAGCATTTT
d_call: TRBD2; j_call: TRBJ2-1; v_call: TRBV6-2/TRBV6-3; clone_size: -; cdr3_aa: CASSLHSSGGAYDQFF; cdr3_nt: TGTGCCAGCAGCCTCCACTCTAGCGGGGGGGCCTATGATCAGTTCTTC
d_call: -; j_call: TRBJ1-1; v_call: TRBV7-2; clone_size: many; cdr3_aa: CASSLVRRVGTEAFF; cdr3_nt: TGTGCCAGCAGCTTAGTGCGTCGGGTTGGCACTGAAGCTTTCTTT
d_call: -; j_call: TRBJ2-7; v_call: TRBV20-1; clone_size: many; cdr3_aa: CSAREGSRSYEQYF; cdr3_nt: TGCAGTGCTAGAGAGGGGAGCCGCTCCTACGAGCAGTACTTC
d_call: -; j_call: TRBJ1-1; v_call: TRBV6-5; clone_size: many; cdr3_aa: CASSYMTGKNTEAFF; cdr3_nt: TGTGCCAGCAGTTACATGACAGGAAAGAACACTGAAGCTTTCTTT